Each of the 22 T cell receptor beta chains below was sequenced from the same sample in a study of T cells in Graves' hyperthyroidism and ophthalmopathy. Template material for amplifying TCR beta CDR3 regions consisted of RNA transcripts. TCR CDR3 regions were first amplified by RT-PCR with HTBI primers. TCRdb re-called the multiplex PCR reads through MiXCR, storing one row per CDR3 protein. The sample shows about 250,000 distinct CDR3 sequences, 20% to 25% of them seen only once. Sequencing was performed on blood. These receptors were taken from a man between 25 and 39 years old with Graves' ophthalmopathy.

Only a few counts were recorded for this clonotype. This sequence joins TRBV6-1 and TRBJ2-3, with 10 positions matching TRBD1. V lost 7 bases, J lost 5 bases, and 6 bases stayed unmatched. CDR3 length equals 14 residues. Germline-derived CDR1 and CDR2 are MNHNS and SASEGT. CDR3 coding DNA: TGTGCCAGCATTGACAGGGGGCTTATAGATACGCAGTATTTT. Translating it yields CASIDRGLIDTQYF.

This clonotype was counted between two and nine times. For the CDR3, the DNA is TGCAGCGCCACCGGGACAGGCCGCTCTGGAAACACCATATATTTT. Translation gives CSATGTGRSGNTIYF. V gene TRBV29-1 combines with J gene TRBJ1-3; 8 bases are shared with TRBD1. Trimming cost V 7 bases and J 0 bases; bases outside gene matches: 8. Germline values: CDR1 SQVTM, CDR2 ANQGSEA. The CDR3 runs to 15 residues.

Notes on this clonotype: A much larger clone lies a single base off, so this may be a read error. This chain uses TRBV5-5 with TRBJ2-7, with TRBD1 matching over 8 bases. After removal of 9 bases from V and 1 base from J, the junction contained 6 bases not matched to a gene. Germline V gene lookup returns CDR1 SGHKS and CDR2 YYEKEE (reference sequence). CDR3 length equals 13 residues. Here the CDR3 reads CATRRQGSYEQYF. In DNA, the CDR3 is TGTGCCACCCGAAGACAGGGGTCCTACGAGCAGTACTTC.

This clonotype was recorded at least ten times. The chain's CDR3 is CASSPRPPGQPNTEAFF. The CDR3 nucleotides read TGTGCCAGCAGCCCTCGCCCTCCGGGACAGCCGAACACTGAAGCTTTCTTT. The chain employs TRBV3-1 and TRBJ1-1; 7 bases line up with TRBD1. CDR1 and CDR2 (germline): LGHDT, YNNKEL (reference sequence). V was pared by 4 bases and J by 1 base, with 12 bases of the junction left unmatched. The CDR3 runs to 17 residues.

This chain uses TRBV28 with TRBJ2-3, with TRBD1 matching over 8 bases. Germline V gene sequence: CDR1 MDHEN, CDR2 SYDVKM. V was pared by 8 bases and J by 1 base, with 11 bases of the junction left unmatched. The CDR3 is 16 amino acids. The CDR3 DNA reads as TGTGCCAGCTCAGTTTTGTCGACAGGGGGCACAGATACGCAGTATTTT. It yields the protein CASSVLSTGGTDTQYF. Full variable domain (remainder filled in from reference TRBV28 and TRBJ2-3): DVKVTQSSRYLVKRTGEKVFLECVQDMDHENMFWYRQDPGLGLRLIYFSYDVKMKEKGDIPEGYSVSREKKERFSLILESASTNQTSMYLCASSVLSTGGTDTQYFGPGTRLTVL.

This clonotype was detected ten times or more. The chain recombines TRBV28 with TRBJ1-2, with a weak D call TRBD1 (5 bases). The CDR3 has 14 amino acids. V lost 3 bases and J 4 bases, leaving 12 bases between the germline ends. From germline, CDR1 is MDHEN and CDR2 SYDVKM. The CDR3 reads CASSFFGGTYGYTF. For the CDR3, the DNA is TGTGCCAGCAGTTTTTTTGGGGGAACCTATGGCTACACCTTC.

This clonotype was found a few times. J is TRBJ2-7 and V is TRBV3-1, with D tentatively TRBD2 (5 bases). Germline-derived CDR1 and CDR2 are LGHDT and YNNKEL (reference sequence). The CDR3 runs to 13 residues. V was cut by 5 bases and J by 6 bases, with 14 bases left in between. The CDR3 protein is CASSFFEGREQYF. The CDR3 coding sequence is TGTGCCAGCAGCTTCTTTGAGGGTCGCGAGCAGTACTTC.

This clonotype came up a few times. The V gene is TRBV7-2, the J gene TRBJ2-3; 7 bases match TRBD2. J lost 6 bases, V lost 5 bases, and 14 bases had no gene match. The CDR3 is 16 residues long. The germline V gene encodes CDR1 SGHTA and CDR2 FQGNSA. CDR3 region: CASSPTGTTTSDTQYF. CDR3 nucleotide sequence: TGTGCCAGCAGCCCTACCGGGACTACGACATCGGATACGCAGTATTTT.

In this sample, this clonotype turned up a few times. The chain employs TRBV7-8 and TRBJ2-1, with D unclear. The CDR3 spans 15 residues. The germline V gene encodes CDR1 SGHVS and CDR2 FQNEAQ. Trimming left V 8 bases short and J 4 bases short, with 18 bases between. The DNA of the CDR3 is TGTGCCAGCTCTAAGTCATTGGAAGGATACAATGAGCAGTTCTTC. It encodes CASSKSLEGYNEQFF.

This clonotype was detected only a few times. The V gene is TRBV27, the J gene TRBJ2-5; no clear D gene. This CDR3 spans 13 amino acids. V lost 2 bases and J lost 3, with 7 bases in between. Per germline, CDR1 MNHEY and CDR2 SMNVEV (reference sequence). This chain's CDR3 is CASSLTGEETQYF. CDR3 coding DNA: TGTGCCAGCAGTTTAACGGGTGAAGAGACCCAGTACTTC.

This clonotype was seen at least ten times. V gene TRBV7-9 combines with J gene TRBJ2-3; D is uncertain. Germline loops: CDR1 SEHNR, CDR2 FQNEAQ (reference sequence). This CDR3 has 14 amino acids. V lost 3 bases to trimming and J lost 0 bases, with 7 bases between them. The CDR3 DNA sequence: TGTGCCAGCAGCTTTACTGGGAGCACAGATACGCAGTATTTT. Amino acid sequence: CASSFTGSTDTQYF.

The sample holds a few counts of this clonotype. The J gene is TRBJ1-5, the V gene TRBV24-1; the D is unclear. Germline CDR1 is KGHDR and CDR2 is SFDVKD. Trimming removed 5 bases at V and 4 bases at J, with 14 bases between. This CDR3 comprises 15 residues. The CDR3: CATSGTGEYNQPQHF. In nucleotides, the CDR3 is TGTGCCACCAGTGGGACCGGAGAGTATAATCAGCCCCAGCATTTT.

This clonotype came up a few times. CDR3 sequence: CASSHLGEKNIQYF. CDR3 sequence (DNA): TGCGCCAGCAGCCACCTCGGGGAGAAAAACATTCAGTACTTC. The chain combines TRBV4-1 with TRBJ2-4, with D perhaps TRBD2 (5 bases). The germline V gene encodes CDR1 MGHRA and CDR2 YSYEKL. Deletions cut 3 bases from V and 4 bases from J, with 10 bases between. The CDR3 totals 14 residues.

This clonotype was detected only a few times. This sequence joins TRBV19 and TRBJ1-1; perhaps TRBD1 as D (5 bases). The CDR3 has 15 amino acids. Germline V CDR1 and CDR2: LNHDA, SQIVND (reference sequence). The V and J ends lost 5 bases and 0 bases respectively, with 13 bases between them. The DNA of the CDR3 is TGTGCCAGTAGTGCGGACATCTACATGAACACTGAAGCTTTCTTT. It is translated as CASSADIYMNTEAFF. The full variable domain, with the rest looked up from reference TRBV19 and TRBJ1-1, is DGGITQSPKYLFRKEGQNVTLSCEQNLNHDAMYWYRQDPGQGLRLIYYSQIVNDFQKGDIAEGYSVSREKKESFPLTVTSAQKNPTAFYLCASSADIYMNTEAFFGQGTRLTVV.

This clonotype was recorded many times. The J gene is TRBJ1-2, the V gene TRBV5-1, with D possibly matching TRBD1 (5 bases). V was cut by 4 bases and J by 6 bases, with 13 bases left in between. The CDR3 consists of 13 residues. CDR1 and CDR2 from the germline V gene are SGHRS and YFSETQ. The CDR3 DNA sequence: TGCGCCAGCAGCCCCGGGACGCTGAATGGCTACACCTTC. Translation gives CASSPGTLNGYTF.

This clonotype was counted at least ten times. This chain uses TRBV28 with TRBJ2-7; no firm D call. Germline V CDR1 and CDR2: MDHEN, SYDVKM. The CDR3 length is 14 residues. V lost 2 bases, J lost 2 bases, and 10 bases lay in between. CDR3 loop: CASSLSPKTYEQYF. The CDR3 nucleotides read TGTGCCAGCAGTTTAAGTCCGAAGACCTACGAGCAGTACTTC.

This clonotype was observed many times. This sequence joins TRBV2 and TRBJ1-1, with D unclear. Germline V gene sequence: CDR1 SNHLY, CDR2 FYNNEI. There are 12 residues in the CDR3. The V end was cut by 5 bases, the J end by 4 bases, with 8 bases between. The CDR3 DNA reads TGTGCCAGCAGTCACCCCAGCACTGAAGCTTTCTTT. Translating it yields CASSHPSTEAFF.

This chain connects TRBV27 to TRBJ1-1; D remains unclear. Germline V gives CDR1 MNHEY, CDR2 SMNVEV (reference sequence). This CDR3 region has 13 residues. Trimming took 5 bases from V and 6 from J, leaving 13 bases between them. The CDR3 reads CASSANLGPEAFF. The DNA of the CDR3 is TGTGCCAGCAGTGCTAATCTTGGGCCTGAAGCTTTCTTT.

The chain recombines TRBV24-1 with TRBJ2-7; D not certain. Germline CDR1 is KGHDR and CDR2 is SFDVKD. V was trimmed by 2 bases and J by 3 bases, leaving 7 bases between them. The CDR3 totals 13 residues. The CDR3 region is CATSDSVIYEQYF. The DNA for the CDR3 is TGTGCCACCAGTGATTCCGTCATCTACGAGCAGTACTTC.

The chain carries TRBV28 and TRBJ2-7; 7 bases agree with TRBD2. This CDR3 region has 15 residues. Trimming removed 8 bases from V and 5 bases from J; junction bases left unmatched: 15. Germline assignment: CDR1 MDHEN and CDR2 SYDVKM. The CDR3 loop is CASRMGGEFKNEQYF. Written as DNA, the CDR3 is TGTGCCAGCCGAATGGGGGGGGAGTTTAAGAACGAGCAGTACTTC.

Only a few counts were recorded for this clonotype. The V call is TRBV20-1, the J call TRBJ1-4, with D possibly being TRBD1 (5 bases). In germline, CDR1 is DFQATT, CDR2 SNEGSKA (reference sequence). The CDR3 extends over 15 amino acids. Trimming removed 2 bases at V and 6 bases at J, with 16 bases between. CDR3 loop: CSARLPGLGDEKLFF. DNA of the CDR3: TGCAGTGCTAGATTACCAGGGCTTGGGGATGAAAAACTGTTTTTT.

In its sample, this clonotype was seen many times. CDR3 nucleotides: TGTGCCAGCAGCTTAGGACACACAGGCTACTACGAGCAGTACTTC. It codes for CASSLGHTGYYEQYF. V usage is TRBV11-2 and J usage is TRBJ2-7; D may be TRBD1 (5 bases). The CDR3 is made up of 15 amino acids. Trimming removed 1 base from V and 3 bases from J, with 13 bases in between. Germline V lookup: CDR1 SGHAT, CDR2 FQNNGV.